One sample yielded the 4 T cell receptor beta chains listed below, sequenced in a study of control samples from healthy donors and cancer patients. Clones were sequenced by immunoSEQ multiplex PCR, and TCRdb holds only the in-frame ones, with some missing. The sample contains approximately 140,000 clones, roughly 89% of which appear only once. The sample was blood. The receptors originated from a young man in good health.

The chain couples TRBV10-1 to TRBJ2-7; 9 bases match TRBD1. Germline values: CDR1 WNHNN, CDR2 SYGVQD (reference sequence). J gave up 6 bases and V 3 bases, and 9 bases lay outside the gene matches. The CDR3 has 15 residues. CDR3 loop: CASSDHRTGVLEQYF. CDR3 nucleotide sequence: TGCGCCAGCAGTGATCACCGGACAGGGGTGCTCGAGCAGTACTTC.

Comments on this clone: This sample also contains other DNA sequences that code for the same CDR3. The chain uses TRBV19 and TRBJ1-5; TRBD1 is a possible D gene (6 bases). This CDR3 comprises 14 residues. The V end lost 1 base, the J end lost 7 bases, and 11 bases lay between the germline ends. CDR1 and CDR2 (germline): LNHDA, SQIVND (reference sequence). CDR3 loop: CASSIGVGGQPQHF. DNA for the CDR3: TGTGCCAGTAGTATAGGGGTGGGGGGCCAGCCCCAGCATTTT.

The CDR3 DNA reads as TGCGCCAGCAGCGTAGCCCCCGGAGGTTCACCCCTCCACTTT. Encoded protein: CASSVAPGGSPLHF. The chain links TRBV5-1 to TRBJ1-6, with D hard to call. The V gene lost 4 bases and the J gene lost 9 bases, with 14 bases spanning the gap. The CDR3 extends over 14 amino acids. Germline lookup yields CDR1 SGHRS and CDR2 YFSETQ. The full variable domain, rest sourced from reference TRBV5-1 and TRBJ1-6, is KAGVTQTPRYLIKTRGQQVTLSCSPISGHRSVSWYQQTPGQGLQFLFEYFSETQRNKGNFPGRFSGRQFSNSRSEMNVSTLELGDSALYLCASSVAPGGSPLHFGNGTRLTVT.

This rearrangement joins TRBV11-2 to TRBJ2-3, with 13 bases aligning to TRBD2. The CDR3 is 16 amino acids. J lost 2 bases, V lost 5 bases, and 4 bases had no gene match. CDR1 is SGHAT, CDR2 FQNNGV, per germline. In DNA form, the CDR3 reads TGTGCCAGCAGCCTAACTAGCGGGGGGGCCACAGATACGCAGTATTTT. Its translation is CASSLTSGGATDTQYF.